Shown below are 21 T cell receptor beta chains from a single sample sequenced in a study of T cells in Graves' hyperthyroidism and ophthalmopathy. The TCR beta CDR3 regions underwent amplification using RNA transcripts as the source. RT-PCR in the first round (using the HTBI primer set) targeted the TCR CDR3. TCRdb reprocessed the multiplex PCR reads via MiXCR and lists one record per CDR3 protein. The sample consists of 600,000 or so distinct CDR3 sequences, about 14% of them appearing once. The sample was blood. The receptor set was obtained from a woman aged 45-59 years with Graves' ophthalmopathy.

About this clonotype: A clone one base away is much larger, so this may be a read error. The chain employs TRBV12-3 or TRBV12-4 and TRBJ2-1, with TRBD2 identical over 8 bases. The length of the CDR3 is 14 residues. Here the CDR3 DNA reads TGTGCCAGCAGTTTTTACTCGGGAGGGTATGAGCAGCTCTTC. Its protein product is CASSFYSGGYEQLF.

As for this clonotype: A single base separates this from a much larger clone, so it may be a read error. The genes are TRBV7-3 and TRBJ2-1; 9 nucleotides match TRBD2. CDR3 size: 15 residues. Germline assignment: CDR1 SGHTA and CDR2 FQGTGA. For the CDR3, the DNA is TGTGCCAGCAGCCATAGCGGGGGCTCCTGCAATGAGCAGTTCTTC. Translating it yields CASSHSGGSCNEQFF.

There are a few counts of this clonotype. A much larger clone lies a single base off, so this may be a read error. V gene TRBV28 combines with J gene TRBJ2-5, with 8 bases lining up with TRBD1. Germline V gene sequence: CDR1 MDHEN, CDR2 SYDVKM. V lost 10 bases and J lost 2; bases outside the gene matches: 6. CDR3 length equals 13 residues. The CDR3 sequence is CATAGQEQETQYF. CDR3 DNA: TGTGCCACCGCGGGACAGGAGCAAGAGACCCAGTACTTC.

At least ten counts were recorded for this clonotype. The chain uses TRBV5-6 and TRBJ1-1, with 7 bases lining up with TRBD1. This CDR3 region has 15 residues. The ends lost 5 bases at V and 0 bases at J; junction bases unmatched: 7. Germline V gives CDR1 SGHDT, CDR2 YYEEEE. In DNA form, the CDR3 reads TGTGCCAGCAGGTTCTTGACAGGGATGAACACTGAAGCTTTCTTT. Its translation is CASRFLTGMNTEAFF.

The chain couples TRBV7-2 to TRBJ1-4; 8 nucleotides line up with TRBD1. Germline CDR1 is SGHTA and CDR2 is FQGNSA. Germline trimming cut 6 bases from V and 5 bases from J; bases unmatched to any gene: 5. The CDR3 extends over 14 amino acids. The CDR3 nucleotides read TGTGCCAGCAGGACAGGGGCTCTCAATGAAAAACTGTTTTTT. Its protein product is CASRTGALNEKLFF.

Many counts were recorded for this clonotype. This chain uses TRBV7-2 with TRBJ2-1; TRBD2 matches at 8 bases. The CDR3 consists of 17 residues. V trimming: 0 bases; J trimming: 1 base; junction bases outside the gene matches: 5. Germline loops: CDR1 SGHTA, CDR2 FQGNSA. CDR3 in amino acids: CASSLASAGASYNEQFF. The CDR3 DNA reads as TGTGCCAGCAGCTTAGCTTCAGCGGGAGCATCCTACAATGAGCAGTTCTTC.

This clonotype was detected only a few times. The chain links TRBV24-1 to TRBJ2-7, with D perhaps TRBD1 or TRBD2 (5 bases each). The CDR3 runs 12 residues. From germline, CDR1 is KGHDR and CDR2 SFDVKD. Trimming cost V 8 bases and J 5 bases, with 12 bases left between them. The chain's CDR3 is CATTLARDEQYF. Here the CDR3 DNA reads TGTGCCACCACCCTAGCCAGGGACGAGCAGTACTTC.

In its sample, this clonotype was seen many times. The genes are TRBV6-1 and TRBJ2-5, with D possibly being TRBD1 or TRBD2 (6 bases each). Deletions cut 9 bases from V and 5 bases from J, with 19 bases between. Germline CDR1 MNHNS, CDR2 SASEGT. The CDR3 consists of 14 residues. CDR3 nucleotide sequence: TGTGCCAGTGAGTTCCCCAGGGGAGGCGAGACCCAGTACTTC. This gives the protein CASEFPRGGETQYF.

This clonotype has a handful of counts. The chain uses TRBV27 and TRBJ2-2; 10 bases are shared with TRBD2. Germline CDR1 and CDR2: MNHEY and SMNVEV (reference sequence). After removal of 4 bases from V and 5 bases from J, the junction contained 10 bases not matched to a gene. There are 17 residues in the CDR3. CDR3 residues: CASSSWTSGLPTGELFF. The CDR3 coding sequence is TGTGCCAGCAGTTCCTGGACTAGCGGACTTCCTACCGGGGAGCTGTTTTTT.

For this clonotype: An end of the junction differs from the germline gene, which may be a read error. V usage is TRBV6-2 or TRBV6-3 and J usage is TRBJ2-4; 10 bases fit TRBD1. CDR1 and CDR2 from the germline V gene are MNHEY and SVGEGT. This CDR3 region has 16 residues. The CDR3 region is CAGSRRDRGPQNIQYF. As DNA, the CDR3 is TGTGCCGGCAGTCGACGAGACAGGGGGCCCCAAAACATTCAGTACTTC.

The sample holds a few counts of this clonotype. This chain connects TRBV3-1 to TRBJ2-6, with D maybe TRBD1 (5 bases). CDR1 LGHDT and CDR2 YNNKEL come from the germline V gene (reference sequence). Trimming left V 5 bases short and J 1 base short, with 9 bases between. The CDR3 is 15 residues long. The CDR3 region is CASSNRISGANVLTF. CDR3 coding DNA: TGTGCCAGCAGCAACAGGATTTCTGGGGCCAACGTCCTGACTTTC.

This clonotype was observed many times. The V call is TRBV11-3, the J call TRBJ2-7; 7 bases match TRBD2. V lost 4 bases to trimming and J lost 3 bases; unmatched junction nucleotides: 12. CDR1 SGHNT and CDR2 YENEEA come from the germline V gene. The CDR3 consists of 16 residues. CDR3 residues: CASSSYPAGADYEQYF. For the CDR3, the DNA is TGTGCCAGCAGCTCGTACCCCGCGGGAGCGGACTACGAGCAGTACTTC.

Ten or more counts support this clonotype. J is TRBJ2-1 and V is TRBV11-1, with D perhaps matching TRBD1 (5 bases). This CDR3 has 13 residues. V lost 0 bases and J lost 6, with 6 bases in between. The V gene's germline CDR1 is SGHAT and CDR2 FQDESV (reference sequence). The CDR3 DNA follows: TGTGCCAGCAGCTTAGCTCAGGGCAATGAGCAGTTCTTC. Amino acid sequence: CASSLAQGNEQFF.

There are many counts of this clonotype. The genes are TRBV27 and TRBJ1-5, with D perhaps matching TRBD1 (6 bases). The CDR3 is 15 residues long. Germline V gives CDR1 MNHEY, CDR2 SMNVEV (reference sequence). The V end was cut by 5 bases, the J end by 0 bases, with 11 bases between. The CDR3 DNA sequence: TGTGCCAGCAGTCCACAGGGAAATAGCAATCAGCCCCAGCATTTT. Translating it yields CASSPQGNSNQPQHF.

In this sample, this clonotype turned up many times. The V and J genes are TRBV30 and TRBJ1-3; D is unclear. Germline CDR1 GTSNPN, CDR2 SVGIG (reference sequence). V lost 2 bases and J 5 bases, leaving 16 bases between the germline ends. The CDR3 consists of 15 residues. The CDR3 nucleotides are TGTGCCTGGAGTCCCGACCCCCACGGCCGAAACACCATATATTTT. Amino acid sequence: CAWSPDPHGRNTIYF.

On this clonotype itself: Possible read error: a much larger clone is one base away. This sequence joins TRBV4-1 and TRBJ1-1; 8 nucleotides line up with TRBD1. Per germline, CDR1 MGHRA and CDR2 YSYEKL. The CDR3 totals 15 residues. V was clipped by 4 bases and J by 6 bases; unmatched bases: 10. The CDR3 reads CASSPPDRVTAEAFF. The DNA of the CDR3 is TGCGCCAGCAGCCCTCCGGACAGGGTCACGGCTGAAGCTTTCTTT.

This clonotype was recorded many times. This chain connects TRBV20-1 to TRBJ1-4; D is possibly TRBD1 (5 bases). V gave up 7 bases and J gave up 3 bases, with 12 bases separating them. This CDR3 is built from 13 residues. CDR1 is DFQATT, CDR2 SNEGSKA, per germline (reference sequence). CDR3 loop: CSVGGVANEKLFF. CDR3 nucleotides: TGCAGTGTTGGGGGGGTGGCTAATGAAAAACTGTTTTTT.

This clonotype occurred many times. The chain carries TRBV2 and TRBJ2-5; 7 bases are a match to TRBD2. This CDR3 region has 16 residues. The germline CDR1 and CDR2 sequences are SNHLY and FYNNEI. Trimming at V came to 3 bases and at J to 4 bases, leaving 11 bases not matched to a gene. In DNA, the CDR3 is TGTGCCAGCAGTGAGATTAGCGGGTTTGTCGGAGAGACCCAGTACTTC. Translated, it gives CASSEISGFVGETQYF.

This clonotype was counted ten times or more. This CDR3 reads CSAQMGLADYEQYF. The CDR3, as DNA: TGCAGTGCCCAGATGGGACTAGCGGACTACGAGCAGTACTTC. The chain recombines TRBV20-1 with TRBJ2-7; TRBD2 matches 11 bases. Germline-derived CDR1 and CDR2 are DFQATT and SNEGSKA (reference sequence). V shed 6 bases and J 3 bases; nucleotides not matched to a gene: 7. The CDR3 has 14 residues.

Many counts were recorded for this clonotype. The V and J genes are TRBV5-1 and TRBJ1-4; D gene ambiguous. Per the germline V gene, CDR1 is SGHRS and CDR2 is YFSETQ. The V end lost 1 base, the J end lost 4 bases, and 8 bases lay between the germline ends. The CDR3 contains 14 residues. DNA of the CDR3: TGCGCCAGCAGCTTGCCCACGGGTAATGAAAAACTGTTTTTT. It specifies CASSLPTGNEKLFF.

Many counts were recorded for this clonotype. The V call is TRBV3-1, the J call TRBJ1-2; D perhaps matches TRBD1 (5 bases). Germline-derived CDR1 and CDR2 are LGHDT and YNNKEL (reference sequence). This CDR3 has 13 amino acids. The V and J ends lost 1 base and 3 bases respectively, with 6 bases between them. The CDR3 reads CASSQGQYYGYTF. CDR3 bases: TGTGCCAGCAGCCAAGGACAGTACTATGGCTACACCTTC.